These 22 T cell receptor beta chains share one sample of origin, sequenced in a study of OX40 agonist ivuxolimab in advanced cancers. The library was made by the immunoSEQ multiplex PCR assay. Imported from immuneACCESS, the table was reduced by TCRdb to in-frame sequences with V and J called. These copies leave out some clones; in studies compared against another copy, an unresolved V gene accounts for under half, and the cause of the remainder is not known. The table for this sample lists about 90,000 clones; roughly 88% of them were counted only once. The ten largest clonotypes hold roughly 0.32% of the sample. Sequenced here: CD4+ or CD8+ T cells sorted from blood, sampled in a trial of the OX40 agonist ivuxolimab. These receptors were taken from an adult with an advanced solid tumor such as melanoma, head and neck, liver or kidney cancer.

This clone was observed a handful of times. V gene TRBV4-1 combines with J gene TRBJ1-5, with D possibly being TRBD1 (6 bases). Trimming removed 4 bases at V and 7 bases at J, with 20 bases between. The V gene's germline CDR1 is MGHRA and CDR2 YSYEKL. This CDR3 comprises 16 residues. CDR3 nucleotides: TGCGCCAGCAGCCGAAGTTTGGTGAGGGGGGGCCAGCCCCAGCATTTT. The encoded protein is CASSRSLVRGGQPQHF.

The chain has TRBV6-1 and TRBJ2-7, with 7 bases fitting TRBD2. This CDR3 comprises 14 residues. Germline assignment: CDR1 MNHNS and CDR2 SASEGT. V was clipped by 0 bases and J by 7 bases; unmatched bases: 6. The CDR3 here is CASSEAWARGEQYF. The CDR3 DNA follows: TGTGCCAGCAGTGAAGCCTGGGCGCGGGGGGAGCAGTACTTC.

This chain uses TRBV19 with TRBJ2-7; D may be TRBD1 (6 bases). Germline values: CDR1 LNHDA, CDR2 SQIVND (reference sequence). The CDR3 consists of 16 residues. The germline V and J ends were trimmed by 5 bases and 0 bases, with 17 bases remaining between them. This chain's CDR3 is CASSARQVSGSYEQYF. For the CDR3, the DNA is TGTGCCAGTAGTGCCCGACAGGTTTCGGGCTCCTACGAGCAGTACTTC.

The J gene is TRBJ2-5, the V gene TRBV5-1, with 8 bases matching TRBD2. Trimming took 0 bases from V and 4 from J; bases not matched to a gene: 2. The CDR3 is made up of 14 amino acids. The germline V gene has CDR1 SGHRS and CDR2 YFSETQ. The DNA for the CDR3 is TGCGCCAGCAGCTTGGGGCTAGCGGGAGAGACCCAGTACTTC. Amino acids: CASSLGLAGETQYF.

The chain is built from TRBV4-1 and TRBJ1-4, with TRBD1 identical over 8 bases. J lost 0 bases, V lost 1 base, and 4 bases had no gene match. The CDR3 consists of 17 residues. Germline CDR1 MGHRA, CDR2 YSYEKL. In nucleotides, the CDR3 is TGCGCCAGCAGCCAAGGACAGGGGCCTCCAACTAATGAAAAACTGTTTTTT. It specifies CASSQGQGPPTNEKLFF.

The V and J genes are TRBV11-3 and TRBJ1-1; tentatively, D is TRBD1 (5 bases). Germline CDR1 is SGHNT and CDR2 is YENEEA. The ends were cut back, 0 bases at V and 5 bases at J, with 7 bases in the middle. CDR3 length equals 13 residues. The CDR3 loop reads CASSLEAGTEAFF. CDR3 DNA: TGTGCCAGCAGCTTAGAGGCAGGGACTGAAGCTTTCTTT.

This chain links TRBV18 with TRBJ2-5; D is perhaps TRBD1 or TRBD2 (5 bases each). Germline-derived CDR1 and CDR2 are KGHSH and LQKENI. This CDR3 has 12 residues. V shed 4 bases and J shed 4 bases, with 7 bases lying between them. CDR3 sequence (DNA): TGTGCCAGCTCACGGGGGTCAGAGACCCAGTACTTC. This sequence encodes CASSRGSETQYF.

This clone appeared a few times. The J gene is TRBJ1-4, the V gene TRBV19; a possible D gene is TRBD1 (6 bases). This CDR3 has 13 residues. Between the trimmed V and J ends, which lost 4 bases and 10 bases, there was a span of 13 bases. CDR1 is LNHDA and CDR2 is SQIVND in the germline V gene (reference sequence). The CDR3 sequence: CASSTRGEGKLFF. The CDR3 DNA follows: TGTGCCAGTAGTACAAGGGGGGAAGGAAAACTGTTTTTT.

The rearrangement joins TRBV9 to TRBJ2-1, with D perhaps TRBD2 (6 bases). Trimming stripped 5 bases from V and 6 bases from J, with 18 bases between. The germline CDR1 and CDR2 sequences are SGDLS and YYNGEE. The CDR3 length is 15 residues. CDR3 residues: CASSRLVGGGNEQFF. The CDR3 nucleotides read TGTGCCAGCAGTCGACTAGTTGGCGGCGGCAATGAGCAGTTCTTC.

The chain couples TRBV5-1 to TRBJ2-2; D perhaps matches TRBD2 (6 bases). Trimming cost V 4 bases and J 2 bases, with 12 bases left between them. The CDR3 extends over 15 amino acids. Germline V gene sequence: CDR1 SGHRS, CDR2 YFSETQ. In DNA, the CDR3 is TGCGCCAGCAGCCAACGGACTACCAACACCGGGGAGCTGTTTTTT. Translating gives CASSQRTTNTGELFF.

This sequence joins TRBV6-5 and TRBJ1-1; tentative D call: TRBD1 (5 bases). The CDR3 spans 15 residues. V lost 0 bases to trimming and J lost 5 bases, with 13 bases between them. Per germline, CDR1 MNHEY and CDR2 SVGAGI. CDR3 loop: CASSYSIGAGTEAFF. The DNA for the CDR3 is TGTGCCAGCAGTTACTCGATAGGGGCTGGAACTGAAGCTTTCTTT.

V and J are TRBV27 and TRBJ2-5; a possible D gene is TRBD2 (7 bases). The CDR3 runs 14 residues. V lost 6 bases and J lost 10, with 21 bases in between. The germline V gene encodes CDR1 MNHEY and CDR2 SMNVEV (reference sequence). Here the CDR3 reads CASSLQGGDKDQYF. The CDR3 DNA sequence: TGTGCCAGCAGCTTACAGGGAGGGGACAAAGACCAGTACTTC.

The chain links TRBV11-1 to TRBJ2-7; 12 nucleotides line up with TRBD1. The length of the CDR3 is 15 residues. The germline V gene has CDR1 SGHAT and CDR2 FQDESV (reference sequence). The ends lost 6 bases at V and 7 bases at J; junction bases unmatched: 10. CDR3 amino acids: CASSSGQGAIGEQYF. In DNA form, the CDR3 reads TGTGCCAGCAGTTCGGGACAGGGGGCTATAGGTGAGCAGTACTTC.

The chain carries TRBV5-1 and TRBJ2-2; D is possibly TRBD1 (6 bases). Trimming cost V 1 base and J 4 bases, with 14 bases left between them. This CDR3 has 16 amino acids. CDR1 SGHRS and CDR2 YFSETQ come from the germline V gene. The DNA for the CDR3 is TGCGCCAGCAGCTTGTCTGCAGGGGTCGGCACCGGGGAGCTGTTTTTT. This sequence encodes CASSLSAGVGTGELFF.

CDR3 coding DNA: TGTGCCAGCTCCCCCCCCTGGTCTCAACGAAACACCATATATTTT. It specifies CASSPPWSQRNTIYF. V gene TRBV18 combines with J gene TRBJ1-3; D unclear. Germline CDR1 reads KGHSH; CDR2 reads LQKENI. Between the trimmed V and J ends, which lost 6 bases and 5 bases, there was a span of 17 bases. This CDR3 spans 15 amino acids.

The chain uses TRBV4-3 and TRBJ2-5; perhaps D is TRBD1 or TRBD2 (5 bases each). The CDR3 is made up of 16 amino acids. V was pared by 0 bases and J by 2 bases, with 13 bases between. In germline, CDR1 is LGHNA, CDR2 YSLEER. CDR3 loop: CASSQDYGTVQETQYF. The CDR3, as DNA: TGCGCCAGCAGCCAAGATTACGGGACCGTTCAAGAGACCCAGTACTTC.

The V gene is TRBV14, the J gene TRBJ1-1; a weak D match, TRBD1 (6 bases). V dropped 3 bases and J dropped 11 bases, with 13 bases sitting between them. The CDR3 is 12 amino acids. Germline CDR1 SGHDN, CDR2 FVKESK. The CDR3 DNA sequence: TGTGCCAGCAGCCAGGCAGGGGAGCGGGCTTTCTTT. Translation: CASSQAGERAFF. The whole variable domain, filled in from reference TRBV14 and TRBJ1-1, reads EAGVTQFPSHSVIEKGQTVTLRCDPISGHDNLYWYRRVMGKEIKFLLHFVKESKQDESGMPNNRFLAERTGGTYSTLKVQPAELEDSGVYFCASSQAGERAFFGQGTRLTVV.

The rearrangement uses TRBV28 and TRBJ2-4, with D hard to call. The CDR3 loop spans 12 amino acids. V lost 2 bases to trimming and J lost 6 bases, with 5 bases between them. The V gene's germline CDR1 is MDHEN and CDR2 SYDVKM. The CDR3 here is CASSLKRNIQYF. CDR3 DNA sequence: TGTGCCAGCAGTTTAAAGAGAAACATTCAGTACTTC.

This clone was observed once. This chain joins TRBV7-9 and TRBJ2-5; D not resolved. Germline V lookup: CDR1 SEHNR, CDR2 FQNEAQ (reference sequence). The V end lost 0 bases, the J end lost 5 bases, and 10 bases lay between the germline ends. This CDR3 has 14 residues. In nucleotides, the CDR3 is TGTGCCAGCAGCTTAGCGTTCTCAGGCGAGACCCAGTACTTC. It is translated as CASSLAFSGETQYF.

The genes are TRBV4-2 and TRBJ2-7; TRBD1 or TRBD2 may be the D gene (6 bases each). The germline CDR1 and CDR2 sequences are LGHNA and YNFKEQ. The CDR3 runs 15 residues. V lost 2 bases, J lost 5 bases, and 16 bases lay in between. The chain's CDR3 is CASSQLYGGVNEQYF. The CDR3, as DNA: TGTGCCAGCAGCCAACTCTACGGGGGCGTAAACGAGCAGTACTTC.

This clone was observed a handful of times. The CDR3 coding sequence is TGTGCCAGTTCAACCGGGACGGCTTACGAGCAGTACTTC. Its translation: CASSTGTAYEQYF. The J gene is TRBJ2-7, the V gene TRBV18; the D call may be TRBD1 or TRBD2 (5 bases each). Germline V gene lookup returns CDR1 KGHSH and CDR2 LQKENI. The V and J ends lost 9 bases and 4 bases respectively, with 16 bases between them. The CDR3 loop spans 13 amino acids.

This sequence joins TRBV6-5 and TRBJ2-3; 11 positions agree with TRBD1. The CDR3 consists of 13 residues. The junction had 2 bases not matched to a gene; V was cut back by 6 bases and J by 6 bases. Germline V gene data show CDR1 as MNHEY and CDR2 as SVGAGI. The CDR3 DNA reads TGTGCCAGCAGGGACAGGGGGCTGGATACGCAGTATTTT. It codes for CASRDRGLDTQYF.